This TCR beta chain is from a study of blood T cells in healthy people across ages. With V trimmed by 0 bases and J by 2 bases, 10 bases remained unmatched. The CDR3 has 18 residues. The germline CDR1 and CDR2 sequences are SGHTA and FQGTGA. Using a J-beta primer mix together with a sample-barcoded 5' primer, a second PCR was run for roughly 6 to 12 cycles. Each CDR3 protein gets one entry after TCRdb re-called the 5' RACE reads with MiXCR. Of 650,000 to 1,000,000 distinct CDR3 sequences in the sample, around 36% were seen once. The sequenced material came from blood. This chain links TRBV7-3 with TRBJ2-7; 10 bases are shared with TRBD1. The source of this sequence is a man aged 18 to 30 in good health. CDR3 DNA: TGTGCCAGCAGCTTAACTGGAATTGGGACAGGGGTTGCCTACGAGCAGTACTTC. The encoded protein is CASSLTGIGTGVAYEQYF.